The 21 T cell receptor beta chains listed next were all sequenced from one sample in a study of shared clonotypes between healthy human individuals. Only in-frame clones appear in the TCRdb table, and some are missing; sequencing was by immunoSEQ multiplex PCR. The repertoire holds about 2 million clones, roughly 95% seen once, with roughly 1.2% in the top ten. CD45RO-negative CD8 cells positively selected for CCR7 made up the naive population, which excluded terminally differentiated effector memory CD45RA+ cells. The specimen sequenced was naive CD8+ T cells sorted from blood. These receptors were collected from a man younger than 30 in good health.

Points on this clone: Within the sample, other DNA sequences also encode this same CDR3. CDR3 loop: CASSFRDRGDQPQHF. CDR3 DNA: TGTGCCAGCAGCTTCCGGGACAGGGGAGACCAGCCCCAGCATTTT. The chain uses TRBV5-6 and TRBJ1-5; TRBD1 aligns across 10 bases. This CDR3 region has 15 residues. V was pared by 2 bases and J by 7 bases, with 6 bases of the junction left unmatched. The germline V gene encodes CDR1 SGHDT and CDR2 YYEEEE.

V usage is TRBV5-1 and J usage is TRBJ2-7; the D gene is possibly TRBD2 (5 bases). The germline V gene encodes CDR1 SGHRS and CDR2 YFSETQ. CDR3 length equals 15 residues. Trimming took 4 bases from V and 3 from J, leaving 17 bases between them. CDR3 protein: CASSLAVGELYEQYF. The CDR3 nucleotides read TGCGCCAGCAGCCTTGCGGTGGGAGAGCTCTACGAGCAGTACTTC.

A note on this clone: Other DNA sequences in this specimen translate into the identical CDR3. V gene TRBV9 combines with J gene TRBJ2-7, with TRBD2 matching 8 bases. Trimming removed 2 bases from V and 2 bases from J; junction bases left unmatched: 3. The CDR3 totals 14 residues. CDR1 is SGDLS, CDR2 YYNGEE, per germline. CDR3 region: CASSVGTSPYEQYF. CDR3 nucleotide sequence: TGTGCCAGCAGCGTCGGGACTAGTCCCTACGAGCAGTACTTC.

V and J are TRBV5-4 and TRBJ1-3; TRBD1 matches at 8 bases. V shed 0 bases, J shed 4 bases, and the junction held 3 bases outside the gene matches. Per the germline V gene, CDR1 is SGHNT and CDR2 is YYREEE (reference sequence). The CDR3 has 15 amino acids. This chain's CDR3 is CASSLETGVGNTIYF. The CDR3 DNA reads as TGTGCCAGCAGCTTGGAGACAGGGGTAGGAAACACCATATATTTT.

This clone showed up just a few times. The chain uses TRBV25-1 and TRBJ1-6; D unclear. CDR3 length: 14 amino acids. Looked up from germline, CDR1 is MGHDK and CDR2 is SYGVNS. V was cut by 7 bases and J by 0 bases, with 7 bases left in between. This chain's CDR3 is CASTQGSYNSPLHF. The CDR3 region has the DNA TGTGCCAGCACGCAAGGCTCCTATAATTCACCCCTCCACTTT.

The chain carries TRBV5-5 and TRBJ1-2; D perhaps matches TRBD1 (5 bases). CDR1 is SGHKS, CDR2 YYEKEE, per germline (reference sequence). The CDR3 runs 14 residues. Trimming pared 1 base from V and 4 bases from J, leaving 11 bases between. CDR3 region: CASSLRGEGYGYTF. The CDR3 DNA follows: TGTGCCAGCAGCTTGAGGGGTGAAGGCTATGGCTACACCTTC.

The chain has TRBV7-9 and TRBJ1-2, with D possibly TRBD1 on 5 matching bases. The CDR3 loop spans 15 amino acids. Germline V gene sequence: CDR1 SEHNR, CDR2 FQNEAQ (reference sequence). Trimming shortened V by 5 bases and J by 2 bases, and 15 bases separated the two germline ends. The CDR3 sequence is CASSPSGLGNYGYTF. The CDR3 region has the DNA TGTGCCAGCAGCCCATCGGGACTGGGAAACTATGGCTACACCTTC.

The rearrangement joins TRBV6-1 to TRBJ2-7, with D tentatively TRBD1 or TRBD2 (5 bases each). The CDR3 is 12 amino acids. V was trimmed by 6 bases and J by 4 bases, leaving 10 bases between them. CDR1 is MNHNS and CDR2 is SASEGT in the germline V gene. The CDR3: CASSHGGYEQYF. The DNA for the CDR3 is TGTGCCAGCAGCCATGGGGGATACGAGCAGTACTTC.

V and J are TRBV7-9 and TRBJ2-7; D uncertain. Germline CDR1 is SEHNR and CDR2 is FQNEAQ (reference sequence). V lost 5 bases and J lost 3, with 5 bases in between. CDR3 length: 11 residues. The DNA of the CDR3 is TGTGCCAGCAGCGATCACTACGAGCAGTACTTC. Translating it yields CASSDHYEQYF. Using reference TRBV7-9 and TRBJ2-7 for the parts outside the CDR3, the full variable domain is DTGVSQNPRHKITKRGQNVTFRCDPISEHNRLYWYRQTLGQGPEFLTYFQNEAQLEKSRLLSDRFSAERPKGSFSTLEIQRTEQGDSAMYLCASSDHYEQYFGPGTRLTVT.

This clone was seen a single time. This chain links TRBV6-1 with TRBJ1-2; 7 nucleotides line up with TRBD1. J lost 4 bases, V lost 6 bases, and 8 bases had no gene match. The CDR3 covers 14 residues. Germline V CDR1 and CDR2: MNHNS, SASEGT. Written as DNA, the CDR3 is TGTGCCAGCAGCCCGCGGGGGGACAGCTATGGCTACACCTTC. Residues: CASSPRGDSYGYTF.

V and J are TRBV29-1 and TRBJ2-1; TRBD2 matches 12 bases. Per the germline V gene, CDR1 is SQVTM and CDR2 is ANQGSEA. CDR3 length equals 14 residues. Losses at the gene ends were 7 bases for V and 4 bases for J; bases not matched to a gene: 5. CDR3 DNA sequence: TGCAGCGCTTCGACTAGCGGGGGTTACAATGAGCAGTTCTTC. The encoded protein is CSASTSGGYNEQFF.

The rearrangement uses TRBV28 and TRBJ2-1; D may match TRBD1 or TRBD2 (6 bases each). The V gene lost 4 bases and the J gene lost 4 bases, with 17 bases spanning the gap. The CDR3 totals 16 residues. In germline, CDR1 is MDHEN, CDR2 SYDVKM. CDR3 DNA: TGTGCCAGCAGTTGGCCAGGGGAGGATGGATACAATGAGCAGTTCTTC. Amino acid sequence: CASSWPGEDGYNEQFF.

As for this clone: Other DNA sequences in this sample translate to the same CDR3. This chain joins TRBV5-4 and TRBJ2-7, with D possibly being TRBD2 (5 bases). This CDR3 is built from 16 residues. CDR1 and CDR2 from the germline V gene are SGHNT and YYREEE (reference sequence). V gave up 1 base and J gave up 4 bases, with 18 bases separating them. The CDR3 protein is CASSLLGVPQVYEQYF. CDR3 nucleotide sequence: TGTGCCAGCAGCTTGCTCGGGGTACCGCAGGTATACGAGCAGTACTTC. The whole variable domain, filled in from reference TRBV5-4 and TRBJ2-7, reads ETGVTQSPTHLIKTRGQQVTLRCSSQSGHNTVSWYQQALGQGPQFIFQYYREEENGRGNFPPRFSGLQFPNYSSELNVNALELDDSALYLCASSLLGVPQVYEQYFGPGTRLTVT.

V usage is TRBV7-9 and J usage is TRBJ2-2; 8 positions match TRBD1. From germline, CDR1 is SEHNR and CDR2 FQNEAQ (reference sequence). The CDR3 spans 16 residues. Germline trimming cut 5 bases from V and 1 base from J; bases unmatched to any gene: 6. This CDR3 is CASSIAGTGNTGELFF. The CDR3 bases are TGTGCCAGCAGCATTGCCGGGACAGGGAACACCGGGGAGCTGTTTTTT.

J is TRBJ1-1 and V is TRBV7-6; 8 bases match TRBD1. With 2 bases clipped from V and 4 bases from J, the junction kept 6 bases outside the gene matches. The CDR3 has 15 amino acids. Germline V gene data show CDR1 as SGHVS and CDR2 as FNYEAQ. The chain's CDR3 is CASSLYQGAITEAFF. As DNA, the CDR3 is TGTGCCAGCAGCTTATATCAGGGGGCGATCACTGAAGCTTTCTTT. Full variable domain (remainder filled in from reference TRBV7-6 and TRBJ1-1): GAGVSQSPRYKVTKRGQDVALRCDPISGHVSLYWYRQALGQGPEFLTYFNYEAQQDKSGLPNDRFSAERPEGSISTLTIQRTEQRDSAMYRCASSLYQGAITEAFFGQGTRLTVV.

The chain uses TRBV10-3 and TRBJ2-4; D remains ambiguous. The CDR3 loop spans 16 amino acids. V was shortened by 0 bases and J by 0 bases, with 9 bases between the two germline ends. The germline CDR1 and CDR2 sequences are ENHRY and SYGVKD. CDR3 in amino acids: CAISESTELAKNIQYF. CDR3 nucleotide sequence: TGTGCCATCAGTGAGTCGACGGAGCTAGCCAAAAACATTCAGTACTTC.

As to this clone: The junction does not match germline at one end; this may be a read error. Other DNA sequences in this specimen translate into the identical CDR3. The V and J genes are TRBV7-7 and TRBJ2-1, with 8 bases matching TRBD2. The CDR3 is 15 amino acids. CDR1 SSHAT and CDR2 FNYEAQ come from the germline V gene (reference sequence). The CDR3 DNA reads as TGTGCTAGCAGCTTGGGCGGGGGGCCCTACAATGAGCAGTTCTTC. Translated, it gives CASSLGGGPYNEQFF.

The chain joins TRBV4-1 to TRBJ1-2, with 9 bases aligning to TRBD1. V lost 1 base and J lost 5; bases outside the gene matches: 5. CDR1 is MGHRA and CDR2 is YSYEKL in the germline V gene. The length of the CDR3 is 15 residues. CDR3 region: CASSQGDRDLYGYTF. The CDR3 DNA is TGCGCCAGCAGCCAAGGGGACAGGGACCTTTATGGCTACACCTTC.

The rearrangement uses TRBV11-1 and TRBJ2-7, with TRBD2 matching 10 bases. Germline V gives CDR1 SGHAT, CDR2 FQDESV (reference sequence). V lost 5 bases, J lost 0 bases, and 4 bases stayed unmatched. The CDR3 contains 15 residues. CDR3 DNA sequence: TGTGCCAGCAGCCTTAGCGGGGGGAGCTCCTACGAGCAGTACTTC. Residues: CASSLSGGSSYEQYF.

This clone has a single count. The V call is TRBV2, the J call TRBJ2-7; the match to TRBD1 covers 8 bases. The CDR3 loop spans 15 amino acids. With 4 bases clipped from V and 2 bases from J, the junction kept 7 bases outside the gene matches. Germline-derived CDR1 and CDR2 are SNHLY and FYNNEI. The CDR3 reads CASSVQDRVAYEQYF. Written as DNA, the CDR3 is TGTGCCAGCAGTGTTCAGGACAGGGTCGCCTACGAGCAGTACTTC. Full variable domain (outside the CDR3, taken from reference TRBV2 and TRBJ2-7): EPEVTQTPSHQVTQMGQEVILRCVPISNHLYFYWYRQILGQKVEFLVSFYNNEISEKSEIFDDQFSVERPDGSNFTLKIRSTKLEDSAMYFCASSVQDRVAYEQYFGPGTRLTVT.

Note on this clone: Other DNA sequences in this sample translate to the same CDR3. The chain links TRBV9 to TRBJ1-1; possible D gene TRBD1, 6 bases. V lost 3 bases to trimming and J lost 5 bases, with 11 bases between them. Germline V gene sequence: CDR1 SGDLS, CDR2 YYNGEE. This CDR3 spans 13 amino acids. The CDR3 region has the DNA TGTGCCAGCAGCGCGGGTCAGGGGACTGAAGCTTTCTTT. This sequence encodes CASSAGQGTEAFF.